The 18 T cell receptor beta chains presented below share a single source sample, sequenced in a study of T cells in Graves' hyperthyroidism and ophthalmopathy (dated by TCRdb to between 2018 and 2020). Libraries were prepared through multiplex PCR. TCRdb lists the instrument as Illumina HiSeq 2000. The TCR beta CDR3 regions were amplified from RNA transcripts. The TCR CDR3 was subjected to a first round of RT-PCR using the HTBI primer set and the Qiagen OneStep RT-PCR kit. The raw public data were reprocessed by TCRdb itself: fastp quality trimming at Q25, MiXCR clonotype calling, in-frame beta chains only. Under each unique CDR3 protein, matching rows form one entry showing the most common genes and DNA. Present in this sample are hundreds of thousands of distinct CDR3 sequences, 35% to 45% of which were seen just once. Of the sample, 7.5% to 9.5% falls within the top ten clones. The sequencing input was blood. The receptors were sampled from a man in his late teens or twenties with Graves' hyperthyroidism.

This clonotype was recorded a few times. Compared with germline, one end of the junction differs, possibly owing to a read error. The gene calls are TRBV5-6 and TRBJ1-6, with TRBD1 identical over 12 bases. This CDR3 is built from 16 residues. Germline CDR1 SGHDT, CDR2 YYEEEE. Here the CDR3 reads CASSVGTGGYHSPLHF. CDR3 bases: TGTGCCAGCAGCGTCGGGACAGGGGGCTATCATTCACCCCTCCACTTT.

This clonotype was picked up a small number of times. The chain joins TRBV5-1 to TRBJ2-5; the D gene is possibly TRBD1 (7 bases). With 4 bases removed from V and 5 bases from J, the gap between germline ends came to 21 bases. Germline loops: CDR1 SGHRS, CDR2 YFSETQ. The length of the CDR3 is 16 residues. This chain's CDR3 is CASSLIDREASETQYF. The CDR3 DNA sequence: TGCGCCAGCAGCCTAATCGACAGGGAGGCTTCGGAGACCCAGTACTTC.

The chain's CDR3 is CASSIAGGSPNEQYF. CDR3 in DNA: TGTGCCAGTAGTATCGCGGGAGGGAGTCCTAACGAGCAGTACTTC. This rearrangement joins TRBV19 to TRBJ2-7, with TRBD2 identical over 9 bases. This CDR3 is 15 amino acids long. Germline lookup yields CDR1 LNHDA and CDR2 SQIVND (reference sequence). The V gene end was trimmed by 3 bases and the J gene end by 5 bases; junction bases not matched to a gene: 8.

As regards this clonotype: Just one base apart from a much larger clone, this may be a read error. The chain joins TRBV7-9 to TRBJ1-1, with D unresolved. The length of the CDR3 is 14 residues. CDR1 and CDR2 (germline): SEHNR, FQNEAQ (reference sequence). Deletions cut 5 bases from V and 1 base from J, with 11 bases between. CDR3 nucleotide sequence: TGTGCCAGCAGCCAAGAACAGCCGAACACTGAAGCTTTCTTT. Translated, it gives CASSQEQPNTEAFF.

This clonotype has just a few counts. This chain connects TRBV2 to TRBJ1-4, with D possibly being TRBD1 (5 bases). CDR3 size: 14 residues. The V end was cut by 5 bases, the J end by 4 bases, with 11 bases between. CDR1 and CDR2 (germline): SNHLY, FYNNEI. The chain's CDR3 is CASSPRGGNEKLFF. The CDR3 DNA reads TGTGCCAGCAGTCCAAGGGGCGGTAATGAAAAACTGTTTTTT.

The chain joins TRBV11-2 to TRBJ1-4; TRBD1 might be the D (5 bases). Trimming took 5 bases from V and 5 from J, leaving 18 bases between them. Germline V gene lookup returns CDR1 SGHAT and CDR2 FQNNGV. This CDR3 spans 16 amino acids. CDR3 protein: CASSVQTGPLNEKLFF. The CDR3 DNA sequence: TGTGCCAGCAGCGTGCAAACGGGACCCCTAAATGAAAAACTGTTTTTT.

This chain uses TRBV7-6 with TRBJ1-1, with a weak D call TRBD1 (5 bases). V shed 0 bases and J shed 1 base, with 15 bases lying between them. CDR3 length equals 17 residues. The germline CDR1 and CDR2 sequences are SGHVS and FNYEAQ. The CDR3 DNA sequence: TGTGCCAGCAGCTTAGCGTATAAAGGGGCCGGGAACACTGAAGCTTTCTTT. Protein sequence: CASSLAYKGAGNTEAFF.

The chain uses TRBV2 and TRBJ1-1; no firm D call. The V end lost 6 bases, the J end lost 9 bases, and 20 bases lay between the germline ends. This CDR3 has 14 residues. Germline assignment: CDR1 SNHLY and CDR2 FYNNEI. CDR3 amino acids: CASSLARGRTQAFF. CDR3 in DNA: TGTGCCAGCAGCTTGGCGCGTGGCAGGACTCAAGCTTTCTTT.

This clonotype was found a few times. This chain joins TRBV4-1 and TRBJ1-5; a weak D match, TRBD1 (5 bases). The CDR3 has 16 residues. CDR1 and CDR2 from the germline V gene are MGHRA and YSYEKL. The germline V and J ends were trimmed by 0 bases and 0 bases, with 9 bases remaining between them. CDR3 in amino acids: CASSQDWGDSNQPQHF. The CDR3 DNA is TGCGCCAGCAGCCAAGATTGGGGGGATAGCAATCAGCCCCAGCATTTT.

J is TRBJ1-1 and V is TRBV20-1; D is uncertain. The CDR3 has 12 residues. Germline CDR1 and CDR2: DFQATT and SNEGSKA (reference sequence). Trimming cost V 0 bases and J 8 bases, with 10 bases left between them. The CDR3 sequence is CSAREALGEAFF. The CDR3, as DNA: TGCAGTGCTAGAGAAGCCCTGGGGGAAGCTTTCTTT.

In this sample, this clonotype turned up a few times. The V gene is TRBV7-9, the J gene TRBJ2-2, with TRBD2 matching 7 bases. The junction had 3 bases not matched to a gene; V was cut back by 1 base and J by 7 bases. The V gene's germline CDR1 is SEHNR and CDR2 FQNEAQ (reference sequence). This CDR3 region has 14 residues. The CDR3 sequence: CASSLVSSGGELFF. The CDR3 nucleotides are TGTGCCAGCAGCTTAGTGTCTAGCGGCGGGGAGCTGTTTTTT.

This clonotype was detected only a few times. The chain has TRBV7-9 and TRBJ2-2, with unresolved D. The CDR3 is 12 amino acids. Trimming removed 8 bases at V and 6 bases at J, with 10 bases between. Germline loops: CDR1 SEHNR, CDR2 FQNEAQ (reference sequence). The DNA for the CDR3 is TGTGCCAGCCCCCGGAATTCCGGGGAGCTGTTTTTT. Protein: CASPRNSGELFF.

In nucleotides, the CDR3 is TGTGCCAGTAGTCCCCCGGGACAGGGGGGCCTTGAAGCTTTCTTT. It yields the protein CASSPPGQGGLEAFF. The rearrangement links TRBV19 to TRBJ1-1, with TRBD1 matching over 11 bases. Germline trimming cut 5 bases from V and 7 bases from J; bases unmatched to any gene: 9. Germline V gene lookup returns CDR1 LNHDA and CDR2 SQIVND (reference sequence). This CDR3 region has 15 residues.

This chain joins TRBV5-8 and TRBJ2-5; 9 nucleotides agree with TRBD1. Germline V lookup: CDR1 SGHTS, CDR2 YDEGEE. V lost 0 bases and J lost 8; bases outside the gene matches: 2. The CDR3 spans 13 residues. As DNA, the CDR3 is TGTGCCAGCAGCTTGGGGACAGGGGATACCCAGTACTTC. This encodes CASSLGTGDTQYF.

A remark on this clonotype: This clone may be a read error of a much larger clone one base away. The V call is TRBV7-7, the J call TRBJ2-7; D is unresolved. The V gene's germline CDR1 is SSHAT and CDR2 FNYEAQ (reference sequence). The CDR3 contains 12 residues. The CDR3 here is CAGSEMGYEQYF. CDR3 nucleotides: TGTGCCGGCAGTGAAATGGGGTACGAGCAGTACTTC.

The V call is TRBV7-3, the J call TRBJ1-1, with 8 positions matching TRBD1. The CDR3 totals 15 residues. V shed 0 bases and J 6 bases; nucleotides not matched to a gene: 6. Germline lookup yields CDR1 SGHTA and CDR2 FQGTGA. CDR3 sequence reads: CASSLTGTGSSEAFF. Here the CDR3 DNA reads TGTGCCAGCAGCTTAACGGGGACAGGCAGTTCTGAAGCTTTCTTT.

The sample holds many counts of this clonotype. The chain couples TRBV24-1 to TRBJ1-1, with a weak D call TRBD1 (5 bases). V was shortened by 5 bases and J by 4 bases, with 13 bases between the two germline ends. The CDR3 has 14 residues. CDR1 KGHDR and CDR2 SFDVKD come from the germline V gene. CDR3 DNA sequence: TGTGCCACCAGTGCTGGGGGTTTAAGCACTGAAGCTTTCTTT. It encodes CATSAGGLSTEAFF.

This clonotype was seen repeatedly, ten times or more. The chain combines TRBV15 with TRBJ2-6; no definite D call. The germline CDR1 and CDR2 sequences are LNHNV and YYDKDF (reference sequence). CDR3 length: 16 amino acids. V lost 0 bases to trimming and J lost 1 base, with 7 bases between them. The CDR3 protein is CATSRDFGSGANVLTF. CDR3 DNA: TGTGCCACCAGCAGAGATTTTGGGTCTGGGGCCAACGTCCTGACTTTC.